The sequence of this T cell receptor (beta chain) was determined in a study of T cell responses to AZD1222 COVID-19 vaccine. Notes on the study in general: Sampling captured repertoires only after the peak T cell response. Clonal diversity was possibly underestimated; the donors were predominantly white British and more often female. A reported finding is that nearly half of spike-specific TCRs target unmutated variant regions.

There are 16 residues in the CDR3. Germline-derived CDR1 and CDR2 are GTSNPN and SVGIG (reference sequence). The junction had 8 bases not matched to a gene; V was cut back by 2 bases and J by 1 base. TCRdb's table, derived via immunoSEQ multiplex PCR, lists solely in-frame clones and lacks some. The sample lists around 200,000 clones; 85% to 95% were seen once. Concerning this clone: Antigen: not known.

Some second doses came at about 4 weeks and others at about 12 weeks; these were pooled. This TCR came from an adult who received the AZD1222 COVID-19 vaccine. The chain couples TRBV30 to TRBJ2-4, with TRBD1 identical over 7 bases. The starting material was peripheral blood, obtained 28 days after the second AZD1222 dose. DNA of the CDR3: TGTGCCTGGAGTTCCCCCCAGGGGGTTGCCAAAAACATTCAGTACTTC. Translated, it gives CAWSSPQGVAKNIQYF.